This T cell receptor beta chain comes out of a study of regulatory dendritic cells for organ transplantation. CDR1 and CDR2 from the germline V gene are MNHNS and SASEGT. V lost 7 bases and J lost 4, with 14 bases in between. The CDR3 is made up of 14 amino acids. On this clone itself: Its antigen is undetermined.

This table comes from immunoSEQ multiplex PCR, and its TCRdb copy is limited to in-frame clones, with some not included. The table lists 4,000 to 5,000 clones, about 60% of them singletons. Allogeneic regulatory or mature dendritic cells were co-cultured for 5 days with CFSE-labeled sorted T cells at 1:10. General study points: The most alloreactive TCR clonotypes were found in resting memory CD8+ cells. Mature dendritic cells appeared to drive more memory CD8+ clonal expansion than regulatory ones.

The chain uses TRBV6-1 and TRBJ2-4; perhaps TRBD1 as D (6 bases). Specimen: memory CD8+ T cells from blood cultured with regulatory dendritic cells. Noted subset: CD45RO+ memory T cells. This TCR was sampled from a human donor in good health. CDR3 loop: CASNNDRLKNIQYF. DNA of the CDR3: TGTGCCAGCAACAACGACAGGCTTAAAAACATTCAGTACTTC.